This T cell receptor beta chain originates from a study of cytomegalovirus exposure and HLA in healthy donors. Researchers ran the PCR with 60 Vbeta and 13 Jbeta primers. Here immunoSEQ multiplex PCR was the method, and the copy in TCRdb shows in-frame clones only, minus some. Here the sample spans about 200,000 clones, roughly four fifths being singletons. V was clipped by 0 bases and J by 1 base, with 5 bases between them. The CDR3 contains 14 residues. Per germline, CDR1 SGDLS and CDR2 YYNGEE. The sequence was collected from a young man in good health and CMV-seronegative. Sequenced sample: PBMCs. The rearrangement joins TRBV9 to TRBJ1-5, with D unresolved. The CDR3 DNA reads TGTGCCAGCAGCGTAGGAGCGAGCAATCAGCCCCAGCATTTT. Translated: CASSVGASNQPQHF.